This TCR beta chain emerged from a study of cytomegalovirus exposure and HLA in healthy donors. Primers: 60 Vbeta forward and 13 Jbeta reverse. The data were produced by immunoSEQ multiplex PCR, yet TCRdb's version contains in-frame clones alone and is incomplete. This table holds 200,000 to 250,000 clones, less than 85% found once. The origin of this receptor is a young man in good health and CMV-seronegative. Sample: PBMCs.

This chain's CDR3 is CASSFTGSPLHF. Here the CDR3 DNA reads TGTGCCAGCAGCTTTACGGGTTCACCCCTCCACTTT. V usage is TRBV5-5 and J usage is TRBJ1-6; D is unresolved. Germline values: CDR1 SGHKS, CDR2 YYEKEE (reference sequence). This CDR3 has 12 amino acids. V lost 2 bases to trimming and J lost 9 bases, with 6 bases between them.